These 14 T cell receptor beta chains were all obtained from the same sample, sequenced in a study of T cells after yellow fever vaccination. TCRdb called the 5' RACE reads again in MiXCR, with one record for every CDR3 protein. The profile shows some 110,000 distinct CDR3 sequences, roughly 8.9% of them singletons. This sample comprised CD8+ T cells sorted from PBMCs, obtained 45 days after the yellow fever booster vaccination. All receptors come from a man younger than 40 who received the YFV17D yellow fever vaccine.

This clonotype came up many times. The chain joins TRBV7-9 to TRBJ2-7; 7 bases align to TRBD1. Germline lookup yields CDR1 SEHNR and CDR2 FQNEAQ (reference sequence). The ends lost 4 bases at V and 4 bases at J; junction bases unmatched: 13. The CDR3 loop spans 16 amino acids. CDR3 protein: CASSSLRDSLGYEQYF. Written as DNA, the CDR3 is TGTGCCAGCAGCTCGCTCCGGGACAGCCTCGGGTACGAGCAGTACTTC.

The sample holds many counts of this clonotype. CDR3 sequence: CSAPAPSRYGYTF. The CDR3 coding sequence is TGCAGTGCTCCGGCCCCCAGCCGCTATGGCTACACCTTC. The gene calls are TRBV20-1 and TRBJ1-2; D ambiguous. V was shortened by 5 bases and J by 4 bases, with 14 bases between the two germline ends. CDR3 length: 13 residues. CDR1 is DFQATT and CDR2 is SNEGSKA in the germline V gene (reference sequence).

Concerning this clonotype itself: This may come from a read error, since a much larger clone is one base off. The chain carries TRBV27 and TRBJ1-1; D remains ambiguous. The CDR3 contains 18 residues. Germline V gives CDR1 MNHEY, CDR2 SMNVEV (reference sequence). V lost 1 base, J lost 0 bases, and 18 bases lay in between. The CDR3 DNA sequence: TGTGCCAGCAGTTTATTGGGTTGTGACACCTGCATGAACACTGAAGCTTTCTTT. This sequence encodes CASSLLGCDTCMNTEAFF.

The chain recombines TRBV6-5 with TRBJ2-1, with 9 bases that match TRBD2. V shed 5 bases, J shed 4 bases, and the junction held 3 bases outside the gene matches. Per the germline V gene, CDR1 is MNHEY and CDR2 is SVGAGI. The CDR3 covers 14 residues. The chain's CDR3 is CASSLGLAYNEQFF. The DNA of the CDR3 is TGTGCCAGCAGTCTGGGACTAGCTTACAATGAGCAGTTCTTC.

This clonotype was found many times. The chain has TRBV11-1 and TRBJ2-1, with 9 bases matching TRBD2. The CDR3 is 18 residues long. Trimming cost V 3 bases and J 0 bases; bases outside gene matches: 9. From germline, CDR1 is SGHAT and CDR2 FQDESV (reference sequence). CDR3 sequence reads: CASSFPSGALGSYNEQFF. CDR3 coding DNA: TGTGCCAGCAGCTTCCCTAGCGGGGCCCTGGGCTCCTACAATGAGCAGTTCTTC. Full variable domain (missing parts from reference TRBV11-1 and TRBJ2-1): EAEVAQSPRYKITEKSQAVAFWCDPISGHATLYWYRQILGQGPELLVQFQDESVVDDSQLPKDRFSAERLKGVDSTLKIQPAELGDSAMYLCASSFPSGALGSYNEQFFGPGTRLTVL.

This clonotype was detected a few times. The V and J genes are TRBV23-1 and TRBJ2-1; D is undetermined. TRBV23-1 has ORF status, its function being uncertain. The CDR3 runs to 11 residues. V shed 8 bases and J shed 9 bases, with 11 bases lying between them. The CDR3 loop is CASLCCREQFF. CDR3 nucleotide sequence: TGCGCCAGCCTCTGTTGTCGTGAGCAGTTCTTC.

There are a few counts of this clonotype. V is TRBV7-2 and J is TRBJ2-5, with D possibly matching TRBD1 (6 bases). The CDR3 has 15 amino acids. The germline CDR1 and CDR2 sequences are SGHTA and FQGNSA. Trimming took off 6 bases at V and 5 bases at J, with 19 bases between the two ends. CDR3 coding DNA: TGTGCCAGCAGTTACTCTAGGGGGTGGTGGGAGACCCAGTACTTC. Protein: CASSYSRGWWETQYF.

The sample holds many counts of this clonotype. The V call is TRBV5-6, the J call TRBJ1-1; perhaps TRBD1 as D (6 bases). Germline V CDR1 and CDR2: SGHDT, YYEEEE. Deletions cut 1 base from V and 5 bases from J, with 6 bases between. This CDR3 is 12 amino acids long. The CDR3 loop reads CASSLQGTEAFF. The CDR3 nucleotides read TGTGCCAGCAGCTTGCAGGGGACTGAAGCTTTCTTT.

The table lists this clonotype with a few counts. The chain uses TRBV30 and TRBJ2-3, with TRBD2 matching 8 bases. The germline CDR1 and CDR2 sequences are GTSNPN and SVGIG (reference sequence). This CDR3 has 17 amino acids. V lost 1 base to trimming and J lost 4 bases; unmatched junction nucleotides: 13. The CDR3 loop is CAWSDSPGSGSADTQYF. DNA for the CDR3: TGTGCCTGGAGTGACTCCCCGGGGAGCGGGAGTGCAGATACGCAGTATTTT. Looking up the rest from reference TRBV30 and TRBJ2-3 gives the full variable domain: SQTIHQWPATLVQPVGSPLSLECTVEGTSNPNLYWYRQAAGRGLQLLFYSVGIGQISSEVPQNLSASRPQDRQFILSSKKLLLSDSGFYLCAWSDSPGSGSADTQYFGPGTRLTVL.

This clonotype showed up just a few times. The CDR3 is CASSSPGTVFV. The CDR3 nucleotides read TGTGCCAGCAGCTCCCCCGGGACGGTGTTCGTC. The rearrangement links TRBV11-2 to TRBJ2-7; D tentatively reads TRBD1 or TRBD2 (5 bases each). This CDR3 comprises 11 residues. CDR1 and CDR2 (germline): SGHAT, FQNNGV.

This clonotype was seen at least ten times. CDR3 in amino acids: CSVPPDFSADTQYF. CDR3 nucleotides: TGCAGCGTGCCTCCGGACTTCTCCGCAGATACGCAGTATTTT. The V call is TRBV29-1, the J call TRBJ2-3; D might be TRBD2 (5 bases). This CDR3 contains 14 residues. Germline V gene sequence: CDR1 SQVTM, CDR2 ANQGSEA. The V gene lost 6 bases and the J gene lost 4 bases, with 17 bases spanning the gap.

The chain uses TRBV5-6 and TRBJ1-1; maybe TRBD1 (6 bases). This CDR3 has 14 residues. Germline V lookup: CDR1 SGHDT, CDR2 YYEEEE. The germline V and J ends were trimmed by 0 bases and 6 bases, with 12 bases remaining between them. The DNA for the CDR3 is TGTGCCAGCAGCTTGGTGGGGGGCGCAGCTGAAGCTTTCTTT. Translation: CASSLVGGAAEAFF.

This clonotype was counted ten times or more. This chain connects TRBV27 to TRBJ2-1; 12 bases match TRBD2. V lost 3 bases to trimming and J lost 0 bases; unmatched junction nucleotides: 6. The CDR3 has 18 residues. CDR1 and CDR2 from the germline V gene are MNHEY and SMNVEV (reference sequence). The CDR3 loop is CASSFGLAGPSSYNEQFF. As DNA, the CDR3 is TGTGCCAGCAGTTTCGGACTAGCGGGGCCGAGCTCCTACAATGAGCAGTTCTTC.

There are many counts of this clonotype. V is TRBV6-2 or TRBV6-3 and J is TRBJ2-7, with 9 bases identical to TRBD1. The trim removed 6 bases at V and 7 bases at J, leaving 10 bases unmatched. The CDR3 runs to 14 residues. Germline CDR1 is MNHEY and CDR2 is SVGEGT. CDR3 sequence: CASSTGTGIGEQYF. Written as DNA, the CDR3 is TGTGCCAGCAGCACCGGGACAGGGATCGGTGAGCAGTACTTC.